This T cell receptor (beta chain) was profiled in a study of shared clonotypes between healthy human individuals. Study-wide context: Contributing individuals were a couple of females and a few males aged 18 to 49. The plates for each donor numbered three CD4 naive, three CD4 memory, two CD8 naive and one CD8 memory. Study results and caveats: Larger estimated richness was generally seen in naive subsets than in memory subsets.

Memory CD4+ cells were the fraction left after CD45RA+ naive selection. CDR3 length: 13 residues. Germline V lookup: CDR1 KGHSH, CDR2 LQKENI. The trim removed 6 bases at V and 8 bases at J, leaving 7 bases unmatched. Comments on this clone: Antigen specificity is unknown.

Repertoires were generated with immunoSEQ multiplex PCR, while TCRdb's copy carries only in-frame clones and drops some. The sample carries more than 900,000 clones, about 84% recorded once. This receptor was obtained from a man between 18 and 29 years old in good health. Some clones in this sample may be carry-over from other donors' samples. The material sequenced was memory CD4+ T cells from PBMCs. Subset in this sample: CD45RA-negative fraction. This chain connects TRBV18 to TRBJ1-1, with TRBD1 matching over 9 bases. DNA for the CDR3: TGTGCCAGCTCCGTCGGACAGGGGAGGGAAGCTTTCTTT. Translated: CASSVGQGREAFF.